Listed below are T cell receptor beta chains from one sample, sequenced in a study of blood T cells in healthy people across ages. TCRdb ran MiXCR on the 5' RACE reads and lists one entry per CDR3 protein. The table records roughly 1.7 million distinct CDR3 sequences, 34% of them present only once. The sample was blood. The origin of the receptors is a woman between 25 and 40 years old in good health. CDR3s include the opening cysteine and the closing phenylalanine or tryptophan. The order of the fields is V gene, clone size, D gene, J gene, CDR3 protein, CDR3 DNA. D genes are given only for firm matches. Only part of the rows carry a size: once, few, many, or a class if the clone is expanded.

>TRBV7-2|few|-|TRBJ2-7
CASSFTSGPTYEQYF
TGTGCCAGCAGCTTTACCAGCGGGCCAACCTACGAGCAGTACTTC
>TRBV5-1|few|TRBD2|TRBJ2-5
CASSLGRRTSGFYQETQYF
TGCGCCAGCAGCTTGGGACGACGGACTAGCGGGTTTTACCAAGAGACCCAGTACTTC
>TRBV2|-|-|TRBJ1-4
CASRGDVGREKLFF
TGTGCCAGCAGGGGTGACGTGGGGAGGGAAAAACTGTTTTTT
>TRBV5-1|-|TRBD2|TRBJ2-1
CASSWGSGTSNEQFF
TGCGCCAGCAGCTGGGGTAGCGGGACGAGCAATGAGCAGTTCTTC
>TRBV15|-|TRBD1|TRBJ2-5
CATSRETGVFETQYF
TGTGCCACCAGCAGAGAAACAGGGGTTTTCGAGACCCAGTACTTC
>TRBV29-1|few|-|TRBJ1-1
CSVLSPGGLGTEAFF
TGCAGCGTTCTTTCTCCCGGAGGGCTGGGCACTGAAGCTTTCTTT
>TRBV10-3|-|TRBD2|TRBJ2-3
CAIMGLAGGSTDTQYF
TGTGCCATCATGGGTCTAGCGGGGGGTAGCACAGATACGCAGTATTTT
>TRBV5-1|many|TRBD1|TRBJ2-7
CASSVDRASYEQYF
TGCGCCAGCAGCGTCGACAGGGCGTCCTACGAGCAGTACTTC
>TRBV20-1|-|-|TRBJ1-2
CNCRGNYGYTF
TGCAACTGCAGGGGTAACTATGGCTACACCTTC
>TRBV11-1|-|-|TRBJ2-7
CASSPTSGGSYGQYF
TGTGCCAGCAGCCCAACTAGTGGCGGCTCCTACGGGCAGTACTTC
>TRBV20-1|-|TRBD2|TRBJ2-5
CSATGTSGGSETQYF
TGCAGTGCTACCGGGACTAGCGGGGGTTCAGAGACCCAGTACTTC
>TRBV12-3/TRBV12-4|few|-|TRBJ2-5
CASSLASLQETQYF
TGTGCCAGCAGTTTAGCTTCGCTTCAAGAGACCCAGTACTTC
>TRBV5-1|-|-|TRBJ1-2
CASSLGSVGRNTF
TGCGCCAGCAGCTTGGGTTCGGTGGGAAGAAACACCTTC
>TRBV2|few|-|TRBJ2-1
CASAREIYNEQFF
TGTGCCAGTGCTAGGGAAATTTACAATGAGCAGTTCTTC
>TRBV30|-|-|TRBJ2-6
CAWSGFSGANVLTF
TGTGCCTGGAGTGGATTCTCTGGGGCCAACGTCCTGACTTTC
>TRBV7-8|-|-|TRBJ2-6
CASSLVWVPGANVLTF
TGTGCCAGCAGCTTAGTCTGGGTGCCTGGGGCCAACGTCCTGACTTTC
>TRBV12-3/TRBV12-4|few|-|TRBJ1-5
CASSLGVQQPQHF
TGTGCCAGCAGTTTGGGGGTCCAACAGCCCCAGCATTTT